Listed below are T cell receptor beta chains from one sample, sequenced in a study of T cells after yellow fever vaccination. A single record per CDR3 protein comes from TCRdb applying MiXCR to the 5' RACE reads. The sample lists more than 90,000 distinct CDR3 sequences; roughly 8.4% were seen once. Here the sequenced sample was CD8+ T cells sorted from PBMCs, taken 45 days after the yellow fever booster vaccination. Every receptor here comes from a man aged 25-40 years who received the YFV17D yellow fever vaccine. The CDR3 runs from the conserved cysteine through the conserved F or W. D genes are given only for firm matches. Some rows mark clone size as missing; the rest say once, few, many or name a class of expanded clone.

j_call clone_size d_call v_call cdr3_aa cdr3_nt
TRBJ2-2 many - TRBV7-2 CASSADGPSTGELFF TGTGCCAGCAGCGCCGACGGGCCATCCACCGGGGAGCTGTTTTTT
TRBJ2-1 - - TRBV14 CASSQGPYNEQFF TGTGCCAGCAGCCAGGGACCCTACAATGAGCAGTTCTTC
TRBJ2-1 many TRBD2 TRBV20-1 CSARDMRLAGNPRYEQFF TGCAGTGCTAGAGATATGCGGCTAGCGGGAAATCCTCGTTATGAGCAGTTCTTC
TRBJ2-1 few TRBD2 TRBV7-2 CASSFGLANEQFF TGTGCCAGCAGCTTCGGACTAGCCAATGAGCAGTTCTTC
TRBJ1-3 many TRBD1 TRBV27 CASRPGQYTGYGNTIYF TGTGCCAGCAGACCGGGACAGTATACCGGGTACGGAAACACCATATATTTT
TRBJ2-5 many - TRBV5-5 CASSLRGNQETQYF TGTGCCAGCAGTCTTCGTGGGAACCAAGAGACCCAGTACTTC
TRBJ2-2 many TRBD2 TRBV29-1 CSVVLAEVTGELFF TGCAGCGTTGTTCTAGCGGAGGTCACCGGGGAGCTGTTTTTT
TRBJ2-3 many - TRBV5-1 CASSYLPGDTQYF TGCGCCAGCAGCTACCTCCCCGGAGATACGCAGTATTTT
TRBJ2-7 - - TRBV9 CASSGGSAGSSSEQYF TGTGCCAGCAGCGGAGGGTCGGCCGGGTCCTCCTCCGAGCAGTACTTC
TRBJ1-1 many - TRBV4-1 CASSTGNTEAFF TGCGCCAGCAGCACAGGGAACACTGAAGCTTTCTTT
TRBJ2-5 - - TRBV20-1 CSAQTRRTETQYF TGCAGTGCTCAAACCCGACGGACGGAGACCCAGTACTTC
TRBJ2-1 many - TRBV29-1 CSVEDLNEQFF TGCAGCGTTGAAGATCTCAATGAGCAGTTCTTC
TRBJ2-5 few - TRBV7-7 CASRPTGFTEETQYF TGTGCTAGCAGACCGACGGGCTTTACGGAAGAGACCCAGTACTTC
TRBJ1-1 many - TRBV9 CASSVGSSLHEAFF TGTGCCAGCAGCGTGGGCAGCTCCCTACATGAAGCTTTCTTT
TRBJ1-1 many - TRBV7-9 CASSSRTGVNTEAFF TGTGCCAGCAGCTCCCGGACGGGGGTGAACACTGAAGCTTTCTTT
TRBJ2-5 many - TRBV7-8 CASSLEAWDTQYF TGTGCCAGCAGCTTAGAAGCGTGGGATACCCAGTACTTC
TRBJ2-5 few TRBD1 TRBV20-1 CSARSLQGQYQETQYF TGCAGTGCTAGATCCCTACAGGGGCAGTACCAAGAGACCCAGTACTTC
TRBJ2-3 few - TRBV19 CASATSLDTQYF TGTGCCAGTGCTACTAGCCTAGATACGCAGTATTTT
TRBJ2-1 many - TRBV3-1 CASSQEHGFEQFF TGTGCCAGCAGCCAAGAACATGGCTTTGAGCAGTTCTTC
TRBJ2-7 many - TRBV6-2/TRBV6-3 CASSYGAGFEQYF TGTGCCAGCAGTTACGGGGCAGGATTCGAGCAGTACTTC
TRBJ2-1 many - TRBV27 CASSLSGIDEQFF TGTGCCAGCAGTTTATCAGGGATCGATGAGCAGTTCTTC
TRBJ2-1 few - TRBV5-4 CASSSGAAGTSEQFF TGTGCCAGCAGTTCCGGGGCGGCCGGGACCTCTGAGCAGTTCTTC
TRBJ1-5 many - TRBV7-2 CASSLVGVRNQPQHF TGTGCCAGCAGCTTAGTCGGGGTCCGCAATCAGCCCCAGCATTTT
TRBJ2-7 - - TRBV4-3 CASSPYWGSDYEQYF TGCGCCAGCAGCCCCTATTGGGGGAGTGACTACGAGCAGTACTTC
TRBJ2-1 many - TRBV4-3 CATSGSSYNEQFF TGCGCCACGAGCGGAAGCTCCTACAATGAGCAGTTCTTC
TRBJ2-7 few TRBD1 TRBV7-2 CASSHRDRHYEQYF TGTGCCAGCAGCCACAGGGACAGACACTACGAGCAGTACTTC
TRBJ2-3 many - TRBV20-1 CSARGTRKEYF TGCAGTGCTAGAGGGACGCGGAAGGAGTATTTT
TRBJ2-5 many - TRBV7-9 CASSFPGWETQYF TGTGCCAGCAGCTTCCCGGGGTGGGAGACCCAGTACTTC
TRBJ1-1 many - TRBV5-5 CASSSTGGVAFF TGTGCCAGCAGCTCGACCGGAGGGGTGGCTTTCTTT
TRBJ2-7 many TRBD1 TRBV15 CATSRTGVKNEQYF TGTGCCACCAGCAGGACAGGGGTCAAGAACGAGCAGTACTTC
TRBJ2-3 few - TRBV15 CATSRDSGGGSSGDTQYF TGTGCCACCAGCAGAGATAGTGGGGGAGGTTCTTCTGGAGATACGCAGTATTTT
TRBJ2-7 many - TRBV5-6 CASSHTSGYEQYF TGTGCCAGCAGCCATACCTCAGGCTACGAGCAGTACTTC
TRBJ1-1 - - TRBV18 CASSPAGTVNTEAFF TGTGCCAGCTCGCCAGCGGGGACGGTGAACACTGAAGCTTTCTTT
TRBJ2-7 few - TRBV14 CASTPRGHYEQYF TGTGCCAGTACTCCGAGGGGCCACTACGAGCAGTACTTC
TRBJ2-1 few - TRBV7-2 CASSGRQEDNEQFF TGTGCCAGCAGCGGAAGACAGGAGGACAATGAGCAGTTCTTC
TRBJ2-6 few - TRBV30 CASEGQHTRSGANVLTF TGTGCCTCAGAGGGGCAGCACACCCGATCTGGGGCCAACGTCCTGACTTTC
TRBJ2-3 many - TRBV10-1 CASSSGSDTDTQYF TGCGCCAGCAGTTCTGGAAGTGATACAGATACGCAGTATTTT
TRBJ2-7 many - TRBV7-2 CASSFFSGSSYEQYF TGTGCCAGCAGCTTCTTTAGCGGAAGCTCCTACGAGCAGTACTTC
TRBJ2-7 many - TRBV12-5 CASGPGVPYEQYF TGTGCTAGTGGTCCCGGCGTCCCCTACGAGCAGTACTTC